The 19 T cell receptor beta chains given below trace back to one sample, sequenced in a study of cytomegalovirus exposure and HLA in healthy donors. The PCR contained 60 Vbeta and 13 Jbeta primers. Data came from immunoSEQ multiplex PCR; TCRdb stores just in-frame clones and leaves some out. The sample contains 80,000 to 95,000 clones, about 69% of which appear only once. The sample consisted of PBMCs. All receptors come from a woman aged 18 to 35 in good health and CMV-seropositive.

This chain links TRBV7-7 with TRBJ2-1, with D unclear. The V end lost 1 base, the J end lost 5 bases, and 12 bases lay between the germline ends. The CDR3 is 15 residues long. From germline, CDR1 is SSHAT and CDR2 FNYEAQ (reference sequence). CDR3 DNA sequence: TGTGCCAGCAGCTTAGGTCAGGAAACCAACAATGAGCAGTTCTTC. This translates into CASSLGQETNNEQFF.

The V and J genes are TRBV7-2 and TRBJ2-5, with TRBD2 as a possible D gene (6 bases). V lost 0 bases to trimming and J lost 4 bases, with 9 bases between them. This CDR3 spans 14 amino acids. The V gene's germline CDR1 is SGHTA and CDR2 FQGNSA. The DNA of the CDR3 is TGTGCCAGCAGCTTAGCGGGGGGAACAGAGACCCAGTACTTC. Protein product: CASSLAGGTETQYF. The full variable domain, rest sourced from reference TRBV7-2 and TRBJ2-5, is GAGVSQSPSNKVTEKGKDVELRCDPISGHTALYWYRQSLGQGLEFLIYFQGNSAPDKSGLPSDRFSAERTGGSVSTLTIQRTQQEDSAVYLCASSLAGGTETQYFGPGTRLLVL.

The V call is TRBV6-1, the J call TRBJ2-7; tentative D call: TRBD1 (5 bases). CDR3 size: 11 residues. The germline CDR1 and CDR2 sequences are MNHNS and SASEGT. The ends were cut back, 6 bases at V and 4 bases at J, with 7 bases in the middle. The CDR3 coding sequence is TGTGCCAGCAGAGACAGTTACGAGCAGTACTTC. Encoded protein: CASRDSYEQYF.

Only a few counts were recorded for this clone. This sequence joins TRBV7-2 and TRBJ1-5, with TRBD1 matching 7 bases. CDR1 is SGHTA, CDR2 FQGNSA, per germline. The V gene end was trimmed by 5 bases and the J gene end by 4 bases; junction bases not matched to a gene: 2. The CDR3 extends over 13 amino acids. CDR3 protein: CASSVRGNQPQHF. As DNA, the CDR3 is TGTGCCAGCAGCGTCAGGGGGAATCAGCCCCAGCATTTT. The full variable domain, with the rest looked up from reference TRBV7-2 and TRBJ1-5, is GAGVSQSPSNKVTEKGKDVELRCDPISGHTALYWYRQSLGQGLEFLIYFQGNSAPDKSGLPSDRFSAERTGGSVSTLTIQRTQQEDSAVYLCASSVRGNQPQHFGDGTRLSIL.

This chain joins TRBV4-1 and TRBJ2-3, with D possibly being TRBD2 (6 bases). Trimming shortened V by 5 bases and J by 2 bases, and 17 bases separated the two germline ends. In germline, CDR1 is MGHRA, CDR2 YSYEKL. This CDR3 region has 16 residues. The DNA of the CDR3 is TGCGCCAGCAGCGAACAGCCGGGACTTGTCACAGATACGCAGTATTTT. It yields the protein CASSEQPGLVTDTQYF.

The table lists this clone with a count of one. The chain joins TRBV7-2 to TRBJ1-2, with TRBD1 as a possible D gene (6 bases). Looked up from germline, CDR1 is SGHTA and CDR2 is FQGNSA. The V gene lost 5 bases and the J gene lost 5 bases, with 15 bases spanning the gap. The CDR3 loop spans 14 amino acids. CDR3 region: CASSPNRQGYGYTF. In DNA, the CDR3 is TGTGCCAGCAGCCCGAATCGGCAGGGGTATGGCTACACCTTC.

V usage is TRBV6-5 and J usage is TRBJ2-2; maybe TRBD1 (6 bases). Germline CDR1 is MNHEY and CDR2 is SVGAGI. V was cut by 5 bases and J by 1 base, with 8 bases left in between. This CDR3 region has 14 residues. DNA for the CDR3: TGTGCCAGCAGTAGGGACATGAACACCGGGGAGCTGTTTTTT. This translates into CASSRDMNTGELFF.

The chain links TRBV5-1 to TRBJ2-1, with TRBD2 matching 7 bases. The V and J ends lost 0 bases and 0 bases, in that order; junction bases with no gene match: 6. Germline V gene data show CDR1 as SGHRS and CDR2 as YFSETQ. The CDR3 is 17 amino acids. The DNA of the CDR3 is TGCGCCAGCAGCTTGGCTCCGCGGGGGAGCTCCTACAATGAGCAGTTCTTC. Amino acids: CASSLAPRGSSYNEQFF.

The chain has TRBV7-2 and TRBJ2-5; 7 nucleotides match TRBD2. The CDR3 extends over 14 amino acids. The trim removed 5 bases at V and 0 bases at J, leaving 3 bases unmatched. Germline loops: CDR1 SGHTA, CDR2 FQGNSA. CDR3 coding DNA: TGTGCCAGCAGCCCCGGACTAGACCAAGAGACCCAGTACTTC. This sequence encodes CASSPGLDQETQYF.

The chain combines TRBV4-3 with TRBJ1-2; TRBD1 agrees at 9 bases. The CDR3 length is 15 residues. CDR1 is LGHNA, CDR2 YSLEER, per germline. Unmatched junction bases numbered 9, after V lost 4 bases and J lost 6 bases. The CDR3 coding sequence is TGCGCCAGCAGCCCCCGGGACAGGGCGAGGAATGGCTACACCTTC. Amino acid sequence: CASSPRDRARNGYTF.

The chain employs TRBV12-5 and TRBJ1-1; weak D call: TRBD1 (5 bases). The germline gives CDR1 LGHNT, CDR2 FRNRAP. The CDR3 consists of 15 residues. V gave up 0 bases and J gave up 1 base, with 9 bases separating them. The CDR3 is CASGLVEGANTEAFF. CDR3 DNA sequence: TGTGCTAGTGGTTTGGTAGAAGGGGCGAACACTGAAGCTTTCTTT.

The chain joins TRBV7-9 to TRBJ1-5; no definite D call. Trimming removed 0 bases from V and 0 bases from J, with 6 bases in between. CDR1 is SEHNR and CDR2 is FQNEAQ in the germline V gene (reference sequence). The CDR3 extends over 15 amino acids. CDR3 nucleotide sequence: TGTGCCAGCAGCTTAGCGGGAGGTAGCAATCAGCCCCAGCATTTT. Amino acid sequence: CASSLAGGSNQPQHF.

In this sample, this clone turned up a few times. This rearrangement joins TRBV29-1 to TRBJ1-2, with D possibly TRBD1 on 5 matching bases. The CDR3 sequence is 12 residues long. The ends were cut back, 7 bases at V and 6 bases at J, with 15 bases in the middle. In germline, CDR1 is SQVTM, CDR2 ANQGSEA. The CDR3, as DNA: TGCAGCGCTGGTGGGGGGTTCAATGGCTACACCTTC. This encodes CSAGGGFNGYTF.

The chain links TRBV7-3 to TRBJ2-5, with 7 bases identical to TRBD2. Losses at the gene ends were 5 bases for V and 3 bases for J; bases not matched to a gene: 6. The CDR3 is made up of 14 amino acids. Germline CDR1 reads SGHTA; CDR2 reads FQGTGA. The CDR3 is CASSGGGWEETQYF. As DNA, the CDR3 is TGTGCCAGCAGCGGGGGGGGATGGGAAGAGACCCAGTACTTC.

This chain connects TRBV6-1 to TRBJ1-2; tentatively, D is TRBD1 (5 bases). V dropped 6 bases and J dropped 8 bases, with 16 bases sitting between them. The V gene's germline CDR1 is MNHNS and CDR2 SASEGT. This CDR3 comprises 13 residues. CDR3 amino acids: CASRGGPLGGYTF. CDR3 nucleotides: TGTGCCAGCAGGGGGGGTCCGCTCGGAGGCTACACCTTC.

The V call is TRBV7-9, the J call TRBJ2-2; TRBD1 aligns across 8 bases. This CDR3 is 16 amino acids long. Trimming at V came to 5 bases and at J to 0 bases, leaving 5 bases not matched to a gene. The germline V gene has CDR1 SEHNR and CDR2 FQNEAQ (reference sequence). The DNA for the CDR3 is TGTGCCAGCAGCCCTAGACAGGGGTCGAACACCGGGGAGCTGTTTTTT. It specifies CASSPRQGSNTGELFF.

This clone was seen a few times. V and J are TRBV19 and TRBJ2-7, with 8 positions matching TRBD2. The V segment lost 2 bases and the J segment 3 bases; nucleotides outside the gene matches: 0. The CDR3 runs to 13 residues. CDR1 and CDR2 from the germline V gene are LNHDA and SQIVND (reference sequence). The CDR3 region is CASSILAGYEQYF. The CDR3 DNA is TGTGCCAGTAGTATACTAGCGGGCTACGAGCAGTACTTC. The whole variable domain, filled in from reference TRBV19 and TRBJ2-7, reads DGGITQSPKYLFRKEGQNVTLSCEQNLNHDAMYWYRQDPGQGLRLIYYSQIVNDFQKGDIAEGYSVSREKKESFPLTVTSAQKNPTAFYLCASSILAGYEQYFGPGTRLTVT.

V usage is TRBV5-6 and J usage is TRBJ1-1; D unclear. Germline CDR1 SGHDT, CDR2 YYEEEE. The CDR3 consists of 17 residues. V shed 7 bases and J shed 0 bases, with 22 bases lying between them. CDR3 residues: CASRRRSNGVVNTEAFF. CDR3 in DNA: TGTGCCAGCCGGCGGAGGAGCAACGGGGTGGTGAACACTGAAGCTTTCTTT.

In this sample, this clone turned up a few times. The genes are TRBV11-3 and TRBJ1-6; 7 nucleotides agree with TRBD1. V lost 2 bases and J lost 5; bases outside the gene matches: 3. The CDR3 spans 15 residues. The V gene's germline CDR1 is SGHNT and CDR2 YENEEA. The CDR3 bases are TGTGCCAGCAGCTTATCGGGACAGAATAATTCACCCCTCCACTTT. This gives the protein CASSLSGQNNSPLHF.